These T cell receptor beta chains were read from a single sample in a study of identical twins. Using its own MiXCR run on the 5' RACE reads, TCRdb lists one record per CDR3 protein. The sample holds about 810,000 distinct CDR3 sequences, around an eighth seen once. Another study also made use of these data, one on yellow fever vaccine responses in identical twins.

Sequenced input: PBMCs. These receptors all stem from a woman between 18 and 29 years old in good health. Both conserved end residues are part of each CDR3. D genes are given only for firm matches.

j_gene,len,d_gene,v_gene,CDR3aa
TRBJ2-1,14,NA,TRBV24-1,CATRDLGGNNEQFF
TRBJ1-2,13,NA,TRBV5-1,CASSFSGVLSYTF
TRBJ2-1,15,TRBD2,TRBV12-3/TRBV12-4,CASSQTSGGHNEQFF
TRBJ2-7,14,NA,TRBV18,CASSPAQGSYEQYF
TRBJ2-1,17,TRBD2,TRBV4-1,CASSLDGAGGPYNEQFF
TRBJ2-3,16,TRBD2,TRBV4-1,CASSPTSGRSTDTQYF
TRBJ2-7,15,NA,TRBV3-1,CASSQVLGVTYEQYF
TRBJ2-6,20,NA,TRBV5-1,CASSPWPGTYADSGANVLTF
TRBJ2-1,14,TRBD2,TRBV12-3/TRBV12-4,CASGGGVIYNEQFF
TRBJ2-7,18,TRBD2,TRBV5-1,CASSLGSSGRPSSYEQYF
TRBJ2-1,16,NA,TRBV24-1,CATSDSALPWDNEQFF
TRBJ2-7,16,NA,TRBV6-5,CASSYQFSTPSYEQYF
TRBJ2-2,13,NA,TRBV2,CASRVTMTGELFF
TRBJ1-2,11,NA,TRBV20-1,CSVQLLYGYTF
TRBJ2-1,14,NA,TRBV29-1,CSVVGGVANNEQFF
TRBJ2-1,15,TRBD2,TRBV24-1,CATEPGTSGSNEQFF
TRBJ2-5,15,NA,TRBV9,CASSDRTGLGETQYF
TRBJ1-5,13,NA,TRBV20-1,CSARRDSNQPQHF
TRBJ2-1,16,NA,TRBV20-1,CSASPPGVDLYNEQFF
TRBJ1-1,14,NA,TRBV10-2,CASRDRKGGTEAFF
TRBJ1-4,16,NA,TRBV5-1,CASSLAPVGVDEKLFF
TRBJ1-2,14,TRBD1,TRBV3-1,CASSQPGQGSGYTF
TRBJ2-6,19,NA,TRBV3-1,CASSQGLPEPVSGANVLTF
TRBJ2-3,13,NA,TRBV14,CASNPIGVDTQYF
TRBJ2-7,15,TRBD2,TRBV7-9,CASSSPSGRTYEQYF
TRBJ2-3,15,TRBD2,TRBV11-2,CASSPRAGGTDTQYF
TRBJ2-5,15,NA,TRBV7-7,CASSLAPGDSETQYF
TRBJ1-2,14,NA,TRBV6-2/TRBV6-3,CASSYTLDGYGYTF
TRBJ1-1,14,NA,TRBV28,CASSLVQGRTEAFF
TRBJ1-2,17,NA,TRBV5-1,CASGPTGTAGGSYGYTF
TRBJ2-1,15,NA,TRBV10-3,CAIKGGLDGYNEQFF
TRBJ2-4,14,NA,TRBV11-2,CASSYGTVKNIQYF
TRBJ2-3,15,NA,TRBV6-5,CASSYKYVGTDTQYF
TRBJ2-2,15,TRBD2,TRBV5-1,CASSQTAGEAGELFF
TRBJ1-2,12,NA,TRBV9,CASSSVADGYTF
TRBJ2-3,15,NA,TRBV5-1,CASSFEAGRGDTQYF
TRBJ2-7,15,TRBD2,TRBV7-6,CASSLGAGGPNEQYF
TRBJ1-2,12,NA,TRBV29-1,CSADGQNYGYTF
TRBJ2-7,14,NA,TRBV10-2,CASSATGRSYEQYF
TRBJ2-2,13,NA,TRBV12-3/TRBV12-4,CASSLGTSGELFF
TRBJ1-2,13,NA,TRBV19,CASRTDSNYGYTF
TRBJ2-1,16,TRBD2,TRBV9,CASSVGSLAVNNEQFF
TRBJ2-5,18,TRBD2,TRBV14,CASSQEFWTSGVKETQYF
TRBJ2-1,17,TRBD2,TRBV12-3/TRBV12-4,CASSLAAGGRAYNEQFF
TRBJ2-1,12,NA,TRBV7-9,CASSLSGDEQFF
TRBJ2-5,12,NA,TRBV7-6,CASSLGEPPQYF
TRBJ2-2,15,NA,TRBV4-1,CASSQPGTNTGELFF
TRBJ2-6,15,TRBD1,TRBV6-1,CASSDGTAGANVLTF
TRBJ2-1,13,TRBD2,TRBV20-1,CSALLAGSYEQFF
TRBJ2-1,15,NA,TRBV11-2,CASSLSAGELNEQFF
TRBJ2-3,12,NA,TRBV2,CASTQGTDTQYF
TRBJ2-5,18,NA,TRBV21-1,CASSKGTRGGEAQETQYF
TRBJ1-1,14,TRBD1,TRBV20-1,CSAREEGAGTEAFF
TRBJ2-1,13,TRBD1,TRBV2,CASSEPGGREQFF